The rows below give T cell receptor beta chains drawn from one sample of a study of blood T cells in healthy people across ages. TCRdb reprocessed the 5' RACE reads with MiXCR, giving one entry per CDR3 protein. Of some 560,000 distinct CDR3 sequences listed, roughly a quarter are singletons. These data were also filed under a second study, of T cells of mothers and their children.

The sequenced material came from blood. Receptor source: a boy aged 2 to 10 in good health. Each CDR3 is given with its conserved first and last residue. Fields, in order: V gene, J gene, D gene, clone size, CDR3 protein, CDR3 DNA. The D gene is left open where the match is weak. The size field is filled for only some rows; it gives once, few, many or a size class.

TRBV12-3/TRBV12-4	TRBJ2-5	.	.	CASAPGRGETQYF	TGTGCCAGCGCACCCGGACGGGGAGAGACCCAGTACTTC
TRBV3-1	TRBJ1-4	.	.	CASSDRDVDEKLFF	TGTGCCAGCAGTGACCGGGACGTCGATGAAAAACTGTTTTTT
TRBV20-1	TRBJ2-7	.	few	CSARAPLLSYEQYF	TGCAGTGCTAGGGCTCCCCTACTCTCCTACGAGCAGTACTTC
TRBV29-1	TRBJ2-1	.	.	CSVGVWDEQFF	TGCAGCGTTGGCGTGTGGGATGAGCAGTTCTTC
TRBV7-2	TRBJ2-3	.	many	CASSASTDTQYF	TGTGCCAGCAGCGCGAGCACAGATACGCAGTATTTT
TRBV4-2	TRBJ2-5	.	.	CASSQEGLREETQYF	TGTGCCAGCAGCCAAGAGGGCCTGCGCGAAGAGACCCAGTACTTC
TRBV12-3/TRBV12-4	TRBJ2-7	TRBD1	few	CASSLAGTGEVYEQYF	TGTGCCAGCAGTCTGGCTGGGACAGGAGAAGTCTACGAGCAGTACTTC
TRBV7-9	TRBJ2-5	TRBD2	many	CASSLEAGGQETQYF	TGTGCCAGCAGCTTAGAGGCGGGAGGCCAAGAGACCCAGTACTTC
TRBV6-5	TRBJ2-5	TRBD1	few	CASSHRPGQGRETQYF	TGTGCCAGCAGTCACAGACCGGGACAGGGGAGAGAGACCCAGTACTTC
TRBV20-1	TRBJ2-3	.	few	CSATEEDTQYF	TGCAGTGCCACCGAGGAGGATACGCAGTATTTT
TRBV6-2/TRBV6-3	TRBJ2-7	.	.	CASRVASANYEQYF	TGTGCCAGCAGGGTGGCTAGCGCAAACTACGAGCAGTACTTC
TRBV6-2/TRBV6-3	TRBJ2-7	.	.	CASSYSTLYEQYF	TGTGCCAGCAGTTACTCGACTCTCTACGAGCAGTACTTC
TRBV25-1	TRBJ2-2	.	few	CASSKTGYAGELFF	TGTGCCAGCAGCAAAACAGGGTATGCCGGGGAGCTGTTTTTT
TRBV20-1	TRBJ2-5	TRBD2	few	CSARGLAGVETQYF	TGCAGTGCTAGAGGGCTAGCGGGGGTTGAGACCCAGTACTTC
TRBV20-1	TRBJ2-7	TRBD1	few	CSARDPGQGIEQYF	TGCAGTGCTAGGGACCCGGGACAGGGAATCGAGCAGTACTTC
TRBV9	TRBJ2-7	TRBD2	few	CASVHAVSGSGSEQYF	TGTGCCAGCGTCCACGCAGTTAGCGGGAGTGGGAGCGAGCAGTACTTC
TRBV12-3/TRBV12-4	TRBJ2-2	.	once	CASRRETGELFF	TGTGCCAGCAGACGGGAGACCGGGGAGCTGTTTTTT
TRBV7-2	TRBJ1-4	TRBD1	.	CASSPDRVREKLFF	TGTGCCAGCAGCCCGGACAGGGTTCGGGAAAAACTGTTTTTT
TRBV12-3/TRBV12-4	TRBJ2-5	TRBD2	.	CASSRGLAGLAQYF	TGTGCCAGCAGTCGGGGACTAGCGGGACTAGCCCAGTACTTC
TRBV4-1	TRBJ2-1	.	.	CASSHTPRPPYNEQFF	TGCGCCAGCAGCCATACCCCTAGACCCCCCTACAATGAGCAGTTCTTC
TRBV27	TRBJ2-7	.	.	CASSLSHPIYEQYF	TGTGCCAGCAGTTTATCGCATCCCATCTACGAGCAGTACTTC
TRBV27	TRBJ2-7	.	.	CASSPLPTPSYEQYF	TGTGCCAGCAGTCCCCTGCCAACCCCTTCCTACGAGCAGTACTTC
TRBV5-1	TRBJ2-7	TRBD1	few	CASSFRDSRIEEQYF	TGCGCCAGCAGCTTCCGGGACAGTAGGATAGAAGAGCAGTACTTC
TRBV12-3/TRBV12-4	TRBJ1-1	.	.	CASSTSFQGEAFF	TGTGCCAGCAGTACCTCCTTCCAGGGAGAAGCTTTCTTT
TRBV11-3	TRBJ1-2	TRBD1	.	CASSLTDRGEGYTF	TGTGCCAGCAGCTTAACGGACAGGGGGGAGGGCTACACCTTC
TRBV3-1	TRBJ2-7	TRBD2	few	CASSQALAGGYEQYF	TGTGCCAGCAGCCAAGCTCTAGCGGGGGGCTACGAGCAGTACTTC
TRBV7-9	TRBJ2-1	.	.	CASSGRRSSYNEQFF	TGTGCCAGCAGCGGGCGGAGGAGCTCCTACAATGAGCAGTTCTTC
TRBV18	TRBJ2-7	TRBD1	few	CASSPGTDHYEQYF	TGTGCCAGCTCACCGGGGACAGATCACTACGAGCAGTACTTC
TRBV12-3/TRBV12-4	TRBJ1-1	TRBD1	few	CASSLQGGVTEAFF	TGTGCCAGCAGTTTACAGGGGGGGGTGACTGAAGCTTTCTTT
TRBV27	TRBJ2-2	.	few	CASSLQAGWNTGELFF	TGTGCCAGCAGTTTACAGGCGGGCTGGAACACCGGGGAGCTGTTTTTT
TRBV12-3/TRBV12-4	TRBJ2-1	.	few	CASTHRVAGMDEQFF	TGTGCCAGCACCCACCGGGTAGCAGGGATGGATGAGCAGTTCTTC
TRBV6-1	TRBJ1-1	.	.	CASSDGYPSEAFF	TGTGCCAGCAGTGATGGGTACCCCTCTGAAGCTTTCTTT
TRBV14	TRBJ1-3	.	.	CASSQDLLERGRNTIYF	TGTGCCAGCAGCCAAGATCTACTGGAAAGGGGGAGAAACACCATATATTTT
TRBV9	TRBJ1-2	.	.	CASSVAGGGYGYTF	TGTGCCAGCAGCGTAGCCGGGGGCGGCTATGGCTACACCTTC
TRBV7-2	TRBJ1-1	.	.	CASSLIGQIMNTEAFF	TGTGCCAGCAGCTTAATCGGACAAATCATGAACACTGAAGCTTTCTTT
TRBV5-1	TRBJ2-5	.	many	CASRRRSGETQYF	TGCGCCAGCAGGAGGAGGTCGGGGGAGACCCAGTACTTC
TRBV7-2	TRBJ1-5	.	.	CASSLTGIIGQPQHF	TGTGCCAGCAGCTTAACAGGGATAATAGGTCAGCCCCAGCATTTT
TRBV12-3/TRBV12-4	TRBJ1-3	TRBD1	few	CASSGTAYQGNTIYF	TGTGCCAGCAGTGGGACAGCGTACCAGGGAAACACCATATATTTT
TRBV2	TRBJ2-3	TRBD2	few	CASSGLANPPTQYF	TGTGCCAGCAGTGGACTAGCAAATCCCCCCACGCAGTATTTT
TRBV7-9	TRBJ1-3	TRBD1	.	CASSHSGTGGNTIYF	TGTGCCAGCAGCCATTCCGGGACAGGGGGGAACACCATATATTTT
TRBV10-2	TRBJ1-2	.	.	CASTPRGDYGYTF	TGCGCCAGCACCCCTCGGGGGGACTATGGCTACACCTTC
TRBV10-3	TRBJ1-5	.	.	CAIRDGDSSNQPQHF	TGTGCCATCAGGGACGGTGACAGTAGCAATCAGCCCCAGCATTTT
TRBV25-1	TRBJ1-4	.	.	CASSESPAGENEKLFF	TGTGCCAGCAGTGAATCACCAGCGGGGGAAAATGAAAAACTGTTTTTT
TRBV30	TRBJ1-5	.	.	CAWSVRPGSNQPQHF	TGTGCCTGGAGTGTACGCCCAGGCAGCAATCAGCCCCAGCATTTT
TRBV21-1	TRBJ1-4	.	.	CASSPIRHRGASTNEKLFF	TGTGCCAGCAGCCCTATCCGGCATCGGGGGGCCTCAACTAATGAAAAACTGTTTTTT
TRBV3-1	TRBJ2-1	TRBD2	.	CASSQVRLSGSSYNEQFF	TGTGCCAGCAGCCAAGTTCGACTTAGCGGGAGTTCCTACAATGAGCAGTTCTTC
TRBV7-9	TRBJ2-4	.	.	CASTFVSGSSGIQYF	TGTGCCAGCACCTTTGTATCGGGCAGTTCGGGCATTCAGTACTTC
TRBV19	TRBJ1-1	TRBD1	few	CASSDRTGFDTEAFF	TGTGCCAGTAGTGACAGGACAGGGTTCGACACTGAAGCTTTCTTT
TRBV11-2	TRBJ1-1	.	many	CASSPTGYTEAFF	TGTGCCAGCAGCCCAACGGGCTACACTGAAGCTTTCTTT
TRBV7-9	TRBJ2-3	.	few	CASRSGSDTQYF	TGTGCCAGCAGATCCGGGTCGGATACGCAGTATTTT
TRBV27	TRBJ2-1	TRBD2	.	CASSLFRTSGGRNEQFF	TGTGCCAGCAGTTTGTTTCGGACTAGCGGGGGGAGGAATGAGCAGTTCTTC